This T cell receptor (beta chain) derives from a study of control samples from healthy donors and cancer patients. Generated by immunoSEQ multiplex PCR, the TCRdb table keeps only in-frame clones and is missing some. The top ten clones hold under 7.5% of a sample with about 82,000 clones, around nine tenths of them seen once. Germline CDR1 and CDR2: MNHNS and SASEGT. V was clipped by 3 bases and J by 3 bases, with 12 bases between them. The CDR3 is 14 residues long. The source is a man in his fifties or sixties in good health. The material sequenced was blood. The chain combines TRBV6-1 with TRBJ2-7; D could derive from TRBD1 or TRBD2 (5 bases each). The CDR3 region has the DNA TGTGCCAGCAGTGATTTTGGGGACCGCTACGAGCAGTACTTC. It encodes CASSDFGDRYEQYF.